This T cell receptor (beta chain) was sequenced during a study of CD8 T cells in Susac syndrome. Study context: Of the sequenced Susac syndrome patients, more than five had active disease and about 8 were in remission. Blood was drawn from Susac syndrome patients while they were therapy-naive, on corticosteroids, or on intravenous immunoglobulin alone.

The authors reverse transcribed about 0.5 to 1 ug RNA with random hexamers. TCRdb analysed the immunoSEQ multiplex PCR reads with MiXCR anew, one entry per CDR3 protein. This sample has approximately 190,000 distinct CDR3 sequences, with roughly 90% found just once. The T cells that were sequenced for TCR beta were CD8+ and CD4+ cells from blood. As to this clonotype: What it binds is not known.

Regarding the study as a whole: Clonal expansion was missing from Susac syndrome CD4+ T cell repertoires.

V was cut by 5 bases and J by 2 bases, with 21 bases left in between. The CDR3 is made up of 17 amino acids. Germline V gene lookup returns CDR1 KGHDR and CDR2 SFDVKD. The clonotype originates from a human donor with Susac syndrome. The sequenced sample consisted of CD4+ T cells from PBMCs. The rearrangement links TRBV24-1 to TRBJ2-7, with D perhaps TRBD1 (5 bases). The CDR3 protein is CATSGDGQGLGTYEQYF. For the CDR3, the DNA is TGTGCCACCAGTGGGGATGGGCAGGGCTTGGGGACCTACGAGCAGTACTTC.